The 8 T cell receptor beta chains below were found in one sample sequenced in a study of shared clonotypes between healthy human individuals. The assay was immunoSEQ multiplex PCR, and TCRdb's table has in-frame clones only and misses some. The sample yields 400,000 to 550,000 clones, 79% seen once. The sample comprised PBMCs. The receptors derive from a middle-aged woman in good health. Some clones in this sample may be carry-over from other donors' samples.

V usage is TRBV11-2 and J usage is TRBJ2-2, with TRBD2 identical over 12 bases. The CDR3 runs to 16 residues. CDR1 and CDR2 from the germline V gene are SGHAT and FQNNGV. The junction had 5 bases not matched to a gene; V was cut back by 8 bases and J by 1 base. CDR3 sequence: CASFTSGRKNTGELFF. For the CDR3, the DNA is TGTGCCAGCTTCACTAGCGGGAGGAAGAACACCGGGGAGCTGTTTTTT.

The table lists this clone with a count of one. The chain carries TRBV7-9 and TRBJ1-4; perhaps TRBD1 as D (6 bases). Germline V lookup: CDR1 SEHNR, CDR2 FQNEAQ (reference sequence). V was shortened by 5 bases and J by 6 bases, with 19 bases between the two germline ends. This CDR3 spans 16 amino acids. The CDR3 protein is CASSPRGGEGDEKLFF. CDR3 DNA sequence: TGTGCCAGCAGCCCTCGGGGCGGCGAGGGGGATGAAAAACTGTTTTTT.

The chain has TRBV5-4 and TRBJ2-1, with TRBD2 matching 9 bases. The V gene's germline CDR1 is SGHNT and CDR2 YYREEE (reference sequence). V lost 4 bases, J lost 4 bases, and 6 bases stayed unmatched. The CDR3 length is 15 residues. CDR3 in DNA: TGTGCCAGCAGCCCTAGCGGGACATTGTACAATGAGCAGTTCTTC. Translating it yields CASSPSGTLYNEQFF.

The gene calls are TRBV28 and TRBJ1-2, with D perhaps matching TRBD1 (5 bases). Germline CDR1 is MDHEN and CDR2 is SYDVKM. This CDR3 region has 12 residues. V was trimmed by 8 bases and J by 0 bases, leaving 7 bases between them. This chain's CDR3 is CASQQANYGYTF. As DNA, the CDR3 is TGTGCCAGCCAACAGGCTAACTATGGCTACACCTTC.

This chain connects TRBV7-9 to TRBJ2-7; possible D gene TRBD1, 7 bases. Looked up from germline, CDR1 is SEHNR and CDR2 is FQNEAQ (reference sequence). The CDR3 has 16 amino acids. Trimming cost V 5 bases and J 2 bases, with 19 bases left between them. CDR3 coding DNA: TGTGCCAGCAGCCATACCAGGGGGGCTGGAGCCTACGAGCAGTACTTC. As protein: CASSHTRGAGAYEQYF.

This clone is termed medium-sized. This specimen includes other DNA sequences encoding the same CDR3. The genes are TRBV28 and TRBJ1-5; 11 bases are a match to TRBD1. The V and J ends lost 4 bases and 6 bases, in that order; junction bases with no gene match: 5. The length of the CDR3 is 15 residues. CDR1 is MDHEN, CDR2 SYDVKM, per germline. CDR3 sequence reads: CASSSRTGGIQPQHF. CDR3 DNA: TGTGCCAGCAGTTCTCGGACAGGGGGCATTCAGCCCCAGCATTTT.

A single count supports this clone. This chain connects TRBV5-1 to TRBJ1-2, with D possibly TRBD1 on 5 matching bases. Between the trimmed V and J ends, which lost 4 bases and 6 bases, there was a span of 13 bases. CDR1 and CDR2 (germline): SGHRS, YFSETQ. This CDR3 contains 13 residues. CDR3 loop: CASSDSLSDGYTF. The CDR3 coding sequence is TGCGCCAGCAGCGACAGCCTAAGCGATGGCTACACCTTC. Full variable domain (outside the CDR3, taken from reference TRBV5-1 and TRBJ1-2): KAGVTQTPRYLIKTRGQQVTLSCSPISGHRSVSWYQQTPGQGLQFLFEYFSETQRNKGNFPGRFSGRQFSNSRSEMNVSTLELGDSALYLCASSDSLSDGYTFGSGTRLTVV.

This clone came up a few times. This chain connects TRBV25-1 to TRBJ2-1; no clear D gene. The germline gives CDR1 MGHDK, CDR2 SYGVNS. The CDR3 sequence is 13 residues long. V was shortened by 5 bases and J by 4 bases, with 9 bases between the two germline ends. The CDR3 DNA is TGTGCCAGCAGTCCCCTCGGGTACAATGAGCAGTTCTTC. Residues: CASSPLGYNEQFF.